This TCR beta chain was obtained from a study of technical replicates of blood from a handful of donors. Profiled with immunoSEQ multiplex PCR; TCRdb holds only in-frame clones, not every one. The sample has 62,000 or so clones, 87% seen once; the top ten hold roughly 5.2%. Sequencing was carried out using PBMCs. The source of this sequence is a human donor in good health. Some clones in this sample may be carry-over from other donors' samples.

The CDR3 sequence: CASSKLGLGANVLTF. CDR3 bases: TGTGCCAGCAGCAAGTTGGGGCTCGGGGCCAACGTCCTGACTTTC. The chain uses TRBV21-1 and TRBJ2-6; the table's D call of TRBD1 was not tested on the DNA. TRBV21-1 is termed a pseudogene. There are 15 residues in the CDR3.